This record concerns one T cell receptor beta chain sequence. Antigen specificity is unknown. An end of the junction does not agree with germline; a read error may underlie this. A multiplex PCR was run with 60 Vbeta primers and 13 Jbeta primers. Sequenced by immunoSEQ multiplex PCR; TCRdb stores in-frame clones only, minus some. The table records approximately 200,000 clones, 81% of them present only once. This sample was included in a study of cytomegalovirus exposure and HLA in healthy donors. Overall study: An earlier analysis identified some 110 million unique TCR beta sequences in some 180 million T cells. Broader study findings: Immune exposure information available was restricted to CMV serostatus.

Germline values: CDR1 MDHEN, CDR2 SYDVKM. The CDR3 is 15 residues long. The TCR sequence derives from a young woman in good health and CMV-seropositive. The sample was PBMCs. J is TRBJ2-6 and V is TRBV28; 7 bases are a match to TRBD1. This chain's CDR3 is CASSAGGTGANGLTF. The CDR3 bases are TGTGCCAGCAGTGCAGGGGGTACAGGGGCCAACGGCCTGACTTTC.